A selection of T cell receptor beta chains follows, all from one sample in a study of cytomegalovirus exposure and HLA in healthy donors. Libraries were prepared by immunoSEQ multiplex PCR; TCRdb keeps only in-frame clonotypes and omits some of them. The listing contains over 100,000 clones. Sequencing input: PBMCs. The receptors were sampled from a man aged 18 to 30 in good health and CMV-seronegative. Both conserved end residues are part of each CDR3. D genes are given only for firm matches.

j_call,v_call,d_call,cdr3_aa,cdr3_nt
TRBJ1-5,TRBV6-1,TRBD1,CASRGQGGQPQHF,TGTGCCAGCAGGGGACAGGGGGGTCAGCCCCAGCATTTT
TRBJ1-4,TRBV7-9,TRBD1,CASSSNTGDGDEKLFF,TGTGCCAGCAGCTCCAATACAGGGGATGGGGATGAAAAACTGTTTTTT
TRBJ2-3,TRBV29-1,TRBD1,CSAGQGAPDTQYF,TGCAGCGCTGGACAGGGGGCCCCAGATACGCAGTATTTT
TRBJ1-2,TRBV9,-,CVSSGKQGYNYGYTF,TGTGTCAGCAGCGGTAAACAGGGATATAACTATGGCTACACCTTC
TRBJ2-5,TRBV5-5,TRBD1,CASSFWGQGERETQYF,TGTGCCAGCAGCTTCTGGGGACAGGGGGAGCGAGAGACCCAGTACTTC
TRBJ2-5,TRBV7-2,TRBD2,CASSPPGLAGGKQTQYF,TGTGCCAGCAGCCCCCCGGGACTAGCGGGGGGTAAACAGACCCAGTACTTC
TRBJ1-4,TRBV5-6,-,CASSLEALTEKLFF,TGTGCCAGCAGCTTGGAAGCCCTTACTGAAAAACTGTTTTTT
TRBJ1-6,TRBV6-5,-,CASSTVEWNSPLHF,TGTGCCAGCAGTACCGTCGAGTGGAATTCACCCCTCCACTTT
TRBJ2-2,TRBV5-1,-,CASPKPGHPNTGELFF,TGCGCCAGCCCTAAACCCGGACACCCGAACACCGGGGAGCTGTTTTTT
TRBJ1-5,TRBV2,-,CASSDSGFNQPQHF,TGTGCCAGCAGTGATTCAGGATTCAATCAGCCCCAGCATTTT
TRBJ2-2,TRBV6-5,-,CASSPSLNTGELFF,TGTGCCAGCAGCCCCTCTTTGAACACCGGGGAGCTGTTTTTT
TRBJ2-5,TRBV7-2,TRBD2,CASSHAGGQEETQYF,TGTGCCAGCAGCCATGCGGGGGGGCAGGAAGAGACCCAGTACTTC
TRBJ2-7,TRBV5-4,-,CASSLIAQRNEQYF,TGTGCCAGCAGCTTGATAGCACAAAGGAACGAGCAGTACTTC
TRBJ2-1,TRBV5-6,-,CASSLLDYSGEQFF,TGTGCCAGCAGCTTGTTGGACTATTCCGGTGAGCAGTTCTTC
TRBJ1-2,TRBV6-5,-,CASSYSVTPANYGYTF,TGTGCCAGCAGTTACAGCGTAACGCCCGCTAACTATGGCTACACCTTC
TRBJ1-2,TRBV4-3,-,CASSQNRGNYGYTF,TGCGCCAGCAGCCAAAATAGGGGAAACTATGGCTACACCTTC
TRBJ1-1,TRBV11-2,TRBD1,CASSADRGSEAFF,TGTGCCAGCAGCGCGGACAGGGGGTCTGAAGCTTTCTTT
TRBJ2-7,TRBV4-3,TRBD2,CASSQFRVVGTKYF,TGCGCCAGCAGCCAATTCAGGGTAGTCGGGACTAAGTACTTC
TRBJ2-7,TRBV5-6,TRBD2,CASSLSGGTYEQYF,TGTGCCAGCAGCTTGAGCGGGGGAACCTACGAGCAGTACTTC
TRBJ2-7,TRBV28,TRBD2,CASSLLSGGGYEQYF,TGTGCCAGCAGTTTACTTAGCGGGGGAGGGTACGAGCAGTACTTC
TRBJ2-2,TRBV19,TRBD2,CASSIGRGLAGVGELFF,TGTGCCAGTAGTATAGGCCGGGGACTAGCGGGAGTCGGGGAGCTGTTTTTT
TRBJ1-1,TRBV7-3,-,CASSLGAGSTEAFF,TGTGCCAGCAGCTTGGGCGCCGGATCCACTGAAGCTTTCTTT
TRBJ2-5,TRBV27,-,CASSSHRNQETQYF,TGTGCCAGCAGTTCACACCGAAACCAAGAGACCCAGTACTTC
TRBJ2-7,TRBV7-9,TRBD2,CASSLAHPGLAVSYEQYF,TGTGCCAGCAGCTTAGCGCATCCGGGACTAGCGGTCTCCTACGAGCAGTACTTC
TRBJ1-4,TRBV14,-,CASSLKRVIEKLFF,TGTGCCAGCAGCCTTAAGAGAGTAATTGAAAAACTGTTTTTT
TRBJ2-2,TRBV10-3,TRBD2,CAISVSLAGDTGELFF,TGTGCCATCAGTGTTAGCCTAGCGGGGGACACCGGGGAGCTGTTTTTT
TRBJ2-1,TRBV7-9,-,CASSFPARTGHNEQFF,TGTGCCAGCAGCTTCCCGGCCCGGACTGGACACAATGAGCAGTTCTTC
TRBJ1-5,TRBV9,-,CASSVAGLQPQHF,TGTGCCAGCAGCGTTGCGGGGCTCCAGCCCCAGCATTTT
TRBJ2-7,TRBV4-3,TRBD2,CASSQDYATSGYEQYF,TGCGCCAGCAGCCAAGATTATGCGACTAGCGGGTACGAGCAGTACTTC
TRBJ1-4,TRBV6-5,TRBD1,CASKGTVSEKLFF,TGTGCCAGCAAGGGGACAGTTAGTGAAAAACTGTTTTTT
TRBJ1-1,TRBV29-1,TRBD1,CSVGGGQGPAEAFF,TGCAGCGTCGGGGGGGGACAGGGTCCGGCTGAAGCTTTCTTT
TRBJ1-4,TRBV27,-,CASSKTVNEKLFF,TGTGCCAGCAGTAAGACTGTGAATGAAAAACTGTTTTTT
TRBJ1-2,TRBV9,-,CASSVGQVGYGYTF,TGTGCCAGCAGCGTAGGTCAGGTGGGCTATGGCTACACCTTC
TRBJ2-5,TRBV10-3,-,CATRPNGVETQYF,TGTGCCACCAGACCAAACGGGGTAGAGACCCAGTACTTC
TRBJ2-7,TRBV19,TRBD1,CASRPSWTGAHEQYF,TGTGCCAGTAGGCCTTCGTGGACAGGGGCTCACGAGCAGTACTTC
TRBJ1-2,TRBV6-4,-,CASRPSGGSYGYTF,TGTGCCAGCAGGCCCTCGGGGGGAAGCTATGGCTACACCTTC